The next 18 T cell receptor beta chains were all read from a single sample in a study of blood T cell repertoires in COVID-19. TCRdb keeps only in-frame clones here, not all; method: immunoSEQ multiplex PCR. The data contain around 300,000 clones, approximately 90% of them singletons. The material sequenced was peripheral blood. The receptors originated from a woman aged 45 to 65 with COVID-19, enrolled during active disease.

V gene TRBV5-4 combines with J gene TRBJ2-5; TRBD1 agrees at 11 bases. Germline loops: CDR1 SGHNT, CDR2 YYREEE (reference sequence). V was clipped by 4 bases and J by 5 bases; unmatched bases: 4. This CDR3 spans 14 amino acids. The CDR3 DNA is TGTGCCAGCAGCCTTGGGACAGGGGGGGAGACCCAGTACTTC. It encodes CASSLGTGGETQYF.

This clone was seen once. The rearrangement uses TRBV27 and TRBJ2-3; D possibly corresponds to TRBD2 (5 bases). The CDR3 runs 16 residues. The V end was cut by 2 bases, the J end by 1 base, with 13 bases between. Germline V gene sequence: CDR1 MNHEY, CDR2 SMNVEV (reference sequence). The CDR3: CASSLSVASRTDTQYF. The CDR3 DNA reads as TGTGCCAGCAGTTTAAGTGTAGCGAGCCGCACAGATACGCAGTATTTT.

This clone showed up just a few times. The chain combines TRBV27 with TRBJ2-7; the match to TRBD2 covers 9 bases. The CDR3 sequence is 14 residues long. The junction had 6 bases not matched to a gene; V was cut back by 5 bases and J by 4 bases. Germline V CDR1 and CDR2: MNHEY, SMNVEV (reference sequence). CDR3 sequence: CASSPGTSMYEQYF. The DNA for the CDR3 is TGTGCCAGCAGTCCTGGGACTAGCATGTACGAGCAGTACTTC.

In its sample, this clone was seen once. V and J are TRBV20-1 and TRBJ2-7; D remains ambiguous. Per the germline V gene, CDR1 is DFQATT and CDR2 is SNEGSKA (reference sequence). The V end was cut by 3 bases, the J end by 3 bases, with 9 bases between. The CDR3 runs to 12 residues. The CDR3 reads CSASSGYYEQYF. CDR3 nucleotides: TGCAGTGCTAGTTCCGGGTACTACGAGCAGTACTTC.

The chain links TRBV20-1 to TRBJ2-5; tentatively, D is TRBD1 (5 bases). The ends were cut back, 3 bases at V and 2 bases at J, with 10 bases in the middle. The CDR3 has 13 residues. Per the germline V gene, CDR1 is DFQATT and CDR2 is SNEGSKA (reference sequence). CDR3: CSASYRLQETQYF. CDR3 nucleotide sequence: TGCAGTGCTAGTTACAGGCTACAAGAGACCCAGTACTTC.

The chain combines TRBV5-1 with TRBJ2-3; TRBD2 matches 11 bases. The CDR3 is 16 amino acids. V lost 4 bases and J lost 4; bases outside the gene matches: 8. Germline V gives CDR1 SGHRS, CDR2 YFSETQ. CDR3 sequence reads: CASSVGLLAGADTQYF. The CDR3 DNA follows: TGCGCCAGCAGCGTTGGACTACTAGCGGGAGCAGATACGCAGTATTTT. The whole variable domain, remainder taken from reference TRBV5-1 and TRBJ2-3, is KAGVTQTPRYLIKTRGQQVTLSCSPISGHRSVSWYQQTPGQGLQFLFEYFSETQRNKGNFPGRFSGRQFSNSRSEMNVSTLELGDSALYLCASSVGLLAGADTQYFGPGTRLTVL.

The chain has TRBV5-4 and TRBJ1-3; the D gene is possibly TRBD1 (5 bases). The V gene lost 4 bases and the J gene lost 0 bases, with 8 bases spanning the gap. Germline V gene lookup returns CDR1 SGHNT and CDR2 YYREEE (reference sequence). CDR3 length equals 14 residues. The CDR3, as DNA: TGTGCCAGCAGCATGGACATCTCTGGAAACACCATATATTTT. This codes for CASSMDISGNTIYF.

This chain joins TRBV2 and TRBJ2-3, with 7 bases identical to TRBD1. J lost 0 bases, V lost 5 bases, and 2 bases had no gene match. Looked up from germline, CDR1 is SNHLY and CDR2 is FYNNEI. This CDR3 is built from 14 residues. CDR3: CASSLTGSTDTQYF. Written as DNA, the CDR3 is TGTGCCAGCAGTCTGACAGGGAGCACAGATACGCAGTATTTT. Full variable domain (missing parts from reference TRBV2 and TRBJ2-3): EPEVTQTPSHQVTQMGQEVILRCVPISNHLYFYWYRQILGQKVEFLVSFYNNEISEKSEIFDDQFSVERPDGSNFTLKIRSTKLEDSAMYFCASSLTGSTDTQYFGPGTRLTVL.

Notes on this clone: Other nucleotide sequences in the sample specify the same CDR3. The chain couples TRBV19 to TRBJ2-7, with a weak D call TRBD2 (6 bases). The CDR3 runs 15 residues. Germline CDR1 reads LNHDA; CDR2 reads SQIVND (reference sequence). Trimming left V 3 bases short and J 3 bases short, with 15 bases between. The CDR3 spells CASSIGSGGSYEQYF. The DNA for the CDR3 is TGTGCCAGTAGTATTGGAAGCGGAGGGAGCTACGAGCAGTACTTC.

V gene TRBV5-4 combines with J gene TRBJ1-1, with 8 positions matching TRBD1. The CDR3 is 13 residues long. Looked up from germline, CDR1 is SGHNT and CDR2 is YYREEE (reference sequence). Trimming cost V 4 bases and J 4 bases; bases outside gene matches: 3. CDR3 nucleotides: TGTGCCAGCAGCAGAGGACAGGGCACTGAAGCTTTCTTT. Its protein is CASSRGQGTEAFF.

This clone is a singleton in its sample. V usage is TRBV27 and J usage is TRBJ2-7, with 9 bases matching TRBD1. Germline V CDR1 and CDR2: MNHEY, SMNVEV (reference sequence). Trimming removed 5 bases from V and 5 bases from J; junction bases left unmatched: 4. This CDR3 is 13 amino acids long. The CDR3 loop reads CASSPRTGDEQYF. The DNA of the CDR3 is TGTGCCAGCAGTCCCCGGACAGGGGACGAGCAGTACTTC.

The CDR3 DNA reads TGTGCCAGCAGCTCCCGGGACAGGGGGACTGAAGCTTTCTTT. It translates to CASSSRDRGTEAFF. V and J are TRBV9 and TRBJ1-1, with TRBD1 matching 11 bases. Germline assignment: CDR1 SGDLS and CDR2 YYNGEE. The CDR3 consists of 14 residues. V shed 4 bases and J 5 bases; nucleotides not matched to a gene: 4.

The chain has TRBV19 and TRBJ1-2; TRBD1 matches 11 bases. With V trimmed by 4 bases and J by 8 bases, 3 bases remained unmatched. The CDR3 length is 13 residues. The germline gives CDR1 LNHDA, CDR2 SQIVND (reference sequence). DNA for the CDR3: TGTGCCAGTAGTAAAGGGGACAGGGGGGGCTACACCTTC. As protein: CASSKGDRGGYTF.

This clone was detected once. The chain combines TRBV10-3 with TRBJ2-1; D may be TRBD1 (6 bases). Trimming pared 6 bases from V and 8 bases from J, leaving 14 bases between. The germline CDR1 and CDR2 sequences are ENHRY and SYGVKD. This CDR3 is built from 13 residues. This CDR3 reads CAISVQGADEQFF. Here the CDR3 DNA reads TGTGCCATCAGCGTACAGGGCGCCGATGAGCAGTTCTTC.

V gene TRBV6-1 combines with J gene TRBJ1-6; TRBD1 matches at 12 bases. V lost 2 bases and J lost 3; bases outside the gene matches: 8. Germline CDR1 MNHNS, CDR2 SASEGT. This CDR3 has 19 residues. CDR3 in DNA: TGTGCCAGCAGTGAAAGGGACAGGGGGCAGTCATTCTATAATTCACCCCTCCACTTT. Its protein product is CASSERDRGQSFYNSPLHF.

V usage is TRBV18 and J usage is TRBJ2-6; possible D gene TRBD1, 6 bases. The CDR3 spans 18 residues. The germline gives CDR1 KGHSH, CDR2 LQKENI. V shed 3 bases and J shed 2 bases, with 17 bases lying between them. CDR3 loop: CASSPQQGSRTGANVLTF. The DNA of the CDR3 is TGTGCCAGCTCACCTCAACAGGGTTCCCGAACTGGGGCCAACGTCCTGACTTTC.

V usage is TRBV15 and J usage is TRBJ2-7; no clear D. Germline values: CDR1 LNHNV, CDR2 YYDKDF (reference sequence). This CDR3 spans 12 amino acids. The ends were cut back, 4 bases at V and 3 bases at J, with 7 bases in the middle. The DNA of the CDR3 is TGTGCCACCAGCAACCCAGGCTACGAGCAGTACTTC. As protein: CATSNPGYEQYF.

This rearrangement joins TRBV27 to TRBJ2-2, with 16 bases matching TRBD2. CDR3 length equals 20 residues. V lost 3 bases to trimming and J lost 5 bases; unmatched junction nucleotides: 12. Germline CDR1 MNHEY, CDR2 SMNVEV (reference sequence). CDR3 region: CASSFPGLAGGPDGTGELFF. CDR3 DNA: TGTGCCAGCAGTTTCCCGGGACTAGCGGGAGGGCCGGATGGTACCGGGGAGCTGTTTTTT.